One sample yielded the 4 T cell receptor beta chains listed below, sequenced in a study of blood T cell repertoires in COVID-19. Using immunoSEQ multiplex PCR, the repertoire was profiled, and TCRdb retains in-frame clones only, with some absent. The data hold 400,000 to 550,000 clones, with around nine tenths observed a single time. Sequenced: PBMCs or T cells enriched from blood (not recorded which). Receptors were obtained from a woman aged 18-29 years with acute COVID-19.

The CDR3 DNA reads TGTGCCAGCAGCGGTGTTGGCGGTACCTACAATGAGCAGTTCTTC. This translates into CASSGVGGTYNEQFF. The genes are TRBV7-8 and TRBJ2-1; no clear D gene. From germline, CDR1 is SGHVS and CDR2 FQNEAQ. Trimming cost V 5 bases and J 2 bases, with 13 bases left between them. The CDR3 is 15 residues long.

The chain joins TRBV7-9 to TRBJ1-2, with D maybe TRBD1 (6 bases). The CDR3 is 15 amino acids. V shed 1 base and J shed 8 bases, with 17 bases lying between them. From germline, CDR1 is SEHNR and CDR2 FQNEAQ (reference sequence). The CDR3 DNA sequence: TGTGCCAGCAGCTTAGAAGGGCTTGACAGGCACGGCTACACCTTC. This sequence encodes CASSLEGLDRHGYTF. Filled out from reference TRBV7-9 and TRBJ1-2, the complete variable domain reads DTGVSQNPRHKITKRGQNVTFRCDPISEHNRLYWYRQTLGQGPEFLTYFQNEAQLEKSRLLSDRFSAERPKGSFSTLEIQRTEQGDSAMYLCASSLEGLDRHGYTFGSGTRLTVV.

The chain is built from TRBV27 and TRBJ2-7; 8 nucleotides match TRBD1. Germline V CDR1 and CDR2: MNHEY, SMNVEV (reference sequence). V lost 4 bases to trimming and J lost 2 bases; unmatched junction nucleotides: 4. This CDR3 is 14 amino acids long. The DNA for the CDR3 is TGTGCCAGCAGTTACGGGACAGGAACCTACGAGCAGTACTTC. Amino acids: CASSYGTGTYEQYF.

This sequence joins TRBV7-9 and TRBJ2-7, with D perhaps matching TRBD1 (6 bases). Germline V gives CDR1 SEHNR, CDR2 FQNEAQ (reference sequence). The V end was cut by 5 bases, the J end by 5 bases, with 10 bases between. CDR3 size: 12 residues. CDR3 sequence: CASSQHRDEQYF. In DNA, the CDR3 is TGTGCCAGCAGCCAGCACAGGGACGAGCAGTACTTC.